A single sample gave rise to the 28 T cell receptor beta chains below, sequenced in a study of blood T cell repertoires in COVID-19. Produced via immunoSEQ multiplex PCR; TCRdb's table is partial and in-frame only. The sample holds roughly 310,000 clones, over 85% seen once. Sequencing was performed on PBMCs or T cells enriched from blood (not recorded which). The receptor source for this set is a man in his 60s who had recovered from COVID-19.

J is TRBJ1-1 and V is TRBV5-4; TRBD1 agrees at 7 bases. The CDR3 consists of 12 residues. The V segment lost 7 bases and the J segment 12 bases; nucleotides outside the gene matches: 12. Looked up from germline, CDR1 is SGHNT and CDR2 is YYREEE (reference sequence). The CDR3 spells CASFRQGFGTFF. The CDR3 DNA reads TGTGCCAGCTTTAGACAGGGATTTGGGACTTTCTTT. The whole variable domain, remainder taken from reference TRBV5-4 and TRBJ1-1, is ETGVTQSPTHLIKTRGQQVTLRCSSQSGHNTVSWYQQALGQGPQFIFQYYREEENGRGNFPPRFSGLQFPNYSSELNVNALELDDSALYLCASFRQGFGTFFGQGTRLTVV.

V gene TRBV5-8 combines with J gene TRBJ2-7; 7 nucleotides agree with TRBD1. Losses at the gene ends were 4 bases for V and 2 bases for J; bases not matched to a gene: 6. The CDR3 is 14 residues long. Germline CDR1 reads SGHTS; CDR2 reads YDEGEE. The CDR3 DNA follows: TGTGCCAGCAGCCAACAGGGGTCAACCTACGAGCAGTACTTC. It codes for CASSQQGSTYEQYF.

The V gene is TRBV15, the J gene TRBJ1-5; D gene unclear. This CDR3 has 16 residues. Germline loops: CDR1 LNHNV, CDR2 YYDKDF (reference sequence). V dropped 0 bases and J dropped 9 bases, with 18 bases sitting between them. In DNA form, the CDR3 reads TGTGCCACCAGCAGAGATCAAGGAGGTCCCCGGGGGCCCCAGCATTTT. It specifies CATSRDQGGPRGPQHF.

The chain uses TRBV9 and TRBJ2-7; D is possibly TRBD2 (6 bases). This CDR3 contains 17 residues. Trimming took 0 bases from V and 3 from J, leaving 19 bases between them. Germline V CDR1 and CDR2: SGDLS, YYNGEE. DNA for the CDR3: TGTGCCAGCAGCGTAGGTGGCGGGGCAGCGGTAAGCTACGAGCAGTACTTC. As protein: CASSVGGGAAVSYEQYF.

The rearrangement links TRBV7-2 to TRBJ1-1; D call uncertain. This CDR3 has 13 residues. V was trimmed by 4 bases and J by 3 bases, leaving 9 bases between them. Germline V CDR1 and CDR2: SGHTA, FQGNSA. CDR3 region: CASSSYQDTEAFF. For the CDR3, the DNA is TGTGCCAGCAGCTCCTACCAAGACACTGAAGCTTTCTTT.

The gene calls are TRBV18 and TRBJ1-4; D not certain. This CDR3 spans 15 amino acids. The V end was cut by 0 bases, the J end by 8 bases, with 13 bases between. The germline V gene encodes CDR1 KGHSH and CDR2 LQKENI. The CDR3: CASSPPNRQMEKLFF. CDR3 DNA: TGTGCCAGCTCACCACCGAATCGCCAGATGGAAAAACTGTTTTTT.

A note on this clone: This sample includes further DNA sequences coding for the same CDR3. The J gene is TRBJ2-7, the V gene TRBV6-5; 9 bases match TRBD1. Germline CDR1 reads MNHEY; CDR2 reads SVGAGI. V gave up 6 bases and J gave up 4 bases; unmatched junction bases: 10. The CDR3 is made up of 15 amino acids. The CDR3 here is CASRVSGTGSYEQYF. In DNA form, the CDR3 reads TGTGCCAGCAGAGTATCCGGGACAGGGTCTTACGAGCAGTACTTC.

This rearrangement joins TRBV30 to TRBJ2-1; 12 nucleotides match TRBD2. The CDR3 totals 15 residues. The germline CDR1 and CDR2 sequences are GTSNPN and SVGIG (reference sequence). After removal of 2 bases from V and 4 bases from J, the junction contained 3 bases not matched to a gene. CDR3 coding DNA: TGTGCCTGGAGTCCAGGACTAGCGGGATACAATGAGCAGTTCTTC. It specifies CAWSPGLAGYNEQFF. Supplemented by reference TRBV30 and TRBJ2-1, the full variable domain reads SQTIHQWPATLVQPVGSPLSLECTVEGTSNPNLYWYRQAAGRGLQLLFYSVGIGQISSEVPQNLSASRPQDRQFILSSKKLLLSDSGFYLCAWSPGLAGYNEQFFGPGTRLTVL.

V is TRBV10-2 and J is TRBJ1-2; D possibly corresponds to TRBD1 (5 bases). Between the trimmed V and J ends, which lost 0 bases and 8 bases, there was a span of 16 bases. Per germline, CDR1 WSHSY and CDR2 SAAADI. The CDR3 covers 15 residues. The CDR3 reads CASSESGQGSAGYTF. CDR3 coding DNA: TGCGCCAGCAGTGAGTCGGGGCAGGGTTCGGCCGGCTACACCTTC.

CDR3 loop: CASSERGETQYF. The CDR3 nucleotides are TGTGCCAGCAGTGAAAGGGGAGAGACCCAGTACTTC. This chain connects TRBV6-1 to TRBJ2-5; tentative D call: TRBD1 (5 bases). Germline CDR1 and CDR2: MNHNS and SASEGT. This CDR3 spans 12 amino acids. V dropped 2 bases and J dropped 4 bases, with 5 bases sitting between them.

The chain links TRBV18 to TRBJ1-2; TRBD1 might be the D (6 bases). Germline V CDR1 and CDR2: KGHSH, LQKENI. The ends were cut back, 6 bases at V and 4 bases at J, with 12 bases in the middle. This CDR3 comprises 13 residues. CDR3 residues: CASSPGQTYGYTF. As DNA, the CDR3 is TGTGCCAGCTCTCCTGGACAGACCTATGGCTACACCTTC.

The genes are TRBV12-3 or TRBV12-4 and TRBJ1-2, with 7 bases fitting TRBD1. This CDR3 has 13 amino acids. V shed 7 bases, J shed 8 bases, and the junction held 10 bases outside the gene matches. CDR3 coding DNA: TGTGCCAGCACCCGACAGGGCGCGGGGGGCTACACCTTC. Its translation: CASTRQGAGGYTF.

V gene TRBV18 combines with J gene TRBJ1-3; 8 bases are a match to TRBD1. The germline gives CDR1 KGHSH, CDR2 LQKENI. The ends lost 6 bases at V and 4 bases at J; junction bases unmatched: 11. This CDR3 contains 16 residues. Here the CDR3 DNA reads TGTGCCAGCTCGAAATCCGACAGGGGAAGAGGAAACACCATATATTTT. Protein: CASSKSDRGRGNTIYF.

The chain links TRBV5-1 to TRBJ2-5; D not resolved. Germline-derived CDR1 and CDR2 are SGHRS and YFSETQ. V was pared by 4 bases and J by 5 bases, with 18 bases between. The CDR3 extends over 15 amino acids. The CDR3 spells CASSPISESGETQYF. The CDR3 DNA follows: TGCGCCAGCAGCCCCATCAGCGAGTCCGGGGAGACCCAGTACTTC. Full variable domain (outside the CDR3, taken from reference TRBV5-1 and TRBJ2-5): KAGVTQTPRYLIKTRGQQVTLSCSPISGHRSVSWYQQTPGQGLQFLFEYFSETQRNKGNFPGRFSGRQFSNSRSEMNVSTLELGDSALYLCASSPISESGETQYFGPGTRLLVL.

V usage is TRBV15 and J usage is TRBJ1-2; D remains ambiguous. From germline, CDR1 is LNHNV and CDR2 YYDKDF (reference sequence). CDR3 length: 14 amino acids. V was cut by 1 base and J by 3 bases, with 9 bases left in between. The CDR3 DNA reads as TGTGCCACCAGCAGAGGGAGGGATTACTATGGCTACACCTTC. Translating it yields CATSRGRDYYGYTF. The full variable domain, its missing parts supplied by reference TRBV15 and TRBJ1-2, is DAMVIQNPRYQVTQFGKPVTLSCSQTLNHNVMYWYQQKSSQAPKLLFHYYDKDFNNEADTPDNFQSRRPNTSFCFLDIRSPGLGDTAMYLCATSRGRDYYGYTFGSGTRLTVV.

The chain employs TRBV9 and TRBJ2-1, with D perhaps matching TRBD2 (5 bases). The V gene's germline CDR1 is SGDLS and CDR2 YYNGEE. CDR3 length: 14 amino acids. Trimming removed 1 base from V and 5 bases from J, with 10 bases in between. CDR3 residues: CASSVLAEDNEQFF. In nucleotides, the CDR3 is TGTGCCAGCAGCGTACTAGCTGAGGACAATGAGCAGTTCTTC.

The CDR3 DNA reads TGTGCCAGCAGCTTAGGAGGGAGTAACTATGGCTACACCTTC. It codes for CASSLGGSNYGYTF. V gene TRBV13 combines with J gene TRBJ1-2; D gene unclear. V shed 0 bases and J shed 1 base, with 6 bases lying between them. Germline-derived CDR1 and CDR2 are PRHDT and FYEKMQ (reference sequence). The CDR3 loop spans 14 amino acids. Drawing the rest from reference TRBV13 and TRBJ1-2, the complete variable domain is AAGVIQSPRHLIKEKRETATLKCYPIPRHDTVYWYQQGPGQDPQFLISFYEKMQSDKGSIPDRFSAQQFSDYHSELNMSSLELGDSALYFCASSLGGSNYGYTFGSGTRLTVV.

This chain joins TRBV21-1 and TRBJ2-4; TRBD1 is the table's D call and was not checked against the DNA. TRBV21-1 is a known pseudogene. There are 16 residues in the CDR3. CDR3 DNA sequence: TGTGCCAGCAGCAAAGATAGGGGGCCGACCAAAAACATTCAGTACTTC. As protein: CASSKDRGPTKNIQYF.

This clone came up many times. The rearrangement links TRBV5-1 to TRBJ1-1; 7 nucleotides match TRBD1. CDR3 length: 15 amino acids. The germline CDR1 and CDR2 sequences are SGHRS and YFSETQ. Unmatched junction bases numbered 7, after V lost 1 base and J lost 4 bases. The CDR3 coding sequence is TGCGCCAGCAGCTTGCCTCGACAGGGCGGCACTGAAGCTTTCTTT. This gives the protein CASSLPRQGGTEAFF.

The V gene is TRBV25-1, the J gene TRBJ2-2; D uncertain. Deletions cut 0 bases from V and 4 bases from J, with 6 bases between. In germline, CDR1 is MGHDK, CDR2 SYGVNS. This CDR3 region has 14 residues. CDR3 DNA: TGTGCCAGCAGTGAATATTCGCGCACCGGGGAGCTGTTTTTT. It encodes CASSEYSRTGELFF.

This CDR3 reads CATSSYETQYF. The CDR3 DNA is TGTGCCACCAGCAGCTATGAGACCCAGTACTTC. This sequence joins TRBV15 and TRBJ2-5, with D unclear. V was pared by 3 bases and J by 5 bases, with 4 bases between. The CDR3 is 11 amino acids. Germline V gene sequence: CDR1 LNHNV, CDR2 YYDKDF (reference sequence).

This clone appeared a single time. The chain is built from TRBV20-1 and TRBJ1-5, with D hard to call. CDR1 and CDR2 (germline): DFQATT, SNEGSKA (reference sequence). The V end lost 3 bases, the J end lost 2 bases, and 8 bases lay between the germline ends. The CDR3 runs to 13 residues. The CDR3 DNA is TGCAGTGCTAGTACGGTACGCAATCAGCCCCAGCATTTT. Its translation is CSASTVRNQPQHF.

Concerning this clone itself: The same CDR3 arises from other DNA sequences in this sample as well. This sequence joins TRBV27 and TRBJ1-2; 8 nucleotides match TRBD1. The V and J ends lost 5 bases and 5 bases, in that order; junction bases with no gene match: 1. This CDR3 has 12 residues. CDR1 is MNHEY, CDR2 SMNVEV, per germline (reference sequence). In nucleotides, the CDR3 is TGTGCCAGCAGTAACAGGGGGTATGGCTACACCTTC. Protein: CASSNRGYGYTF.

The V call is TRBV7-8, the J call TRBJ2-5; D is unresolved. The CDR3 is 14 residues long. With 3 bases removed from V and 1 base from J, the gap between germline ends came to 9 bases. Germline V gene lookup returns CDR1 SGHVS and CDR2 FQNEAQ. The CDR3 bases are TGTGCCAGCAGCTTTACAACTACCCAAGAGACCCAGTACTTC. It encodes CASSFTTTQETQYF.

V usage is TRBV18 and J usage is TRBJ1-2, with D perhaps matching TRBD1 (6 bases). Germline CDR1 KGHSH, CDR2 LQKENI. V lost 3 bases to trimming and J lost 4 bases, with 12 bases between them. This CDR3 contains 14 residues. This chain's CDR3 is CASSPGAGVYGYTF. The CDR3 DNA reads TGTGCCAGCTCACCTGGGGCAGGGGTCTATGGCTACACCTTC.

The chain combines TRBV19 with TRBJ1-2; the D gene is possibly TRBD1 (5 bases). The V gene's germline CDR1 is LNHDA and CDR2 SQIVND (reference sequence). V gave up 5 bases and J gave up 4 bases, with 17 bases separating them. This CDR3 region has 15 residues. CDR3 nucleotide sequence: TGTGCCAGTAGTGATCAACGCAGGGAACTCTATGGCTACACCTTC. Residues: CASSDQRRELYGYTF.

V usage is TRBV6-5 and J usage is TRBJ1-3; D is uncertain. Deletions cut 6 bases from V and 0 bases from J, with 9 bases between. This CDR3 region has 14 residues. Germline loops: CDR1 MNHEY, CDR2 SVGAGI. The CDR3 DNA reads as TGTGCCAGCAGCTTAGACTCCTCTGGAAACACCATATATTTT. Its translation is CASSLDSSGNTIYF.

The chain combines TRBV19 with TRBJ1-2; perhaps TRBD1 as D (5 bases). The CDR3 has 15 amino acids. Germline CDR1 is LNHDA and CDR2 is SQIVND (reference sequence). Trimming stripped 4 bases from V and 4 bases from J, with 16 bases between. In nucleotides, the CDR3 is TGTGCCAGTAGTACTTCGCAGACAGAAATCTATGGCTACACCTTC. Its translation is CASSTSQTEIYGYTF.